This T cell receptor beta chain was sequenced during a study of T cell changes during pregnancy in multiple sclerosis. This clone was detected only once. Germline assignment: CDR1 MRHNA and CDR2 SNTAGT. This CDR3 has 18 amino acids. The ends lost 0 bases at V and 1 base at J; junction bases unmatched: 6. Some clones are missing from TCRdb's copy, which holds only in-frame ones; the method was immunoSEQ multiplex PCR. The sample lists over 70,000 clones, almost 95% occurring once. This TCR came from a female donor in good health, enrolled as a control in a pregnancy study. Source: peripheral blood, taken in the third trimester of pregnancy. The chain combines TRBV6-4 with TRBJ2-1, with 10 bases identical to TRBD2. CDR3 sequence: CASSDSSLAGESYNEQFF. The DNA for the CDR3 is TGTGCCAGCAGTGACTCGAGTCTAGCGGGGGAATCCTACAATGAGCAGTTCTTC.